These 23 T cell receptor beta chains share one sample of origin, sequenced in a study of response to subunit inactivated influenza vaccine. TCRdb reprocessed the RT-PCR reads with MiXCR, giving one entry per CDR3 protein. Of around 320,000 distinct CDR3 sequences listed, roughly 22% are singletons. This sample comprised PBMCs from blood, obtained less than 22 months after vaccination. Source of these receptors: a man between 50 and 69 years old who received an inactivated influenza vaccine.

This clonotype was seen more than once but under ten times. The chain is built from TRBV29-1 and TRBJ2-5; tentatively, D is TRBD2 (6 bases). The CDR3 runs 12 residues. CDR1 SQVTM and CDR2 ANQGSEA come from the germline V gene. Trimming cost V 6 bases and J 3 bases, with 11 bases left between them. The CDR3 reads CSVIAAEETQYF. CDR3 sequence (DNA): TGCAGCGTAATAGCGGCCGAAGAGACCCAGTACTTC.

This clonotype was found a few times. This sequence joins TRBV19 and TRBJ1-5, with D perhaps matching TRBD1 (6 bases). Germline V gene data show CDR1 as LNHDA and CDR2 as SQIVND (reference sequence). The ends were cut back, 5 bases at V and 3 bases at J, with 17 bases in the middle. The CDR3 contains 16 residues. CDR3 in DNA: TGTGCCAGTAGTCAATGGGGGGGGCTTGACAATCAGCCCCAGCATTTT. Protein product: CASSQWGGLDNQPQHF.

This rearrangement joins TRBV10-3 to TRBJ1-5, with a possible D match to TRBD1 (5 bases). Germline CDR1 is ENHRY and CDR2 is SYGVKD. The CDR3 has 14 amino acids. V was shortened by 8 bases and J by 2 bases, with 13 bases between the two germline ends. CDR3 DNA sequence: TGTGCCATCGGAGGGACTGGGGGCAATCAGCCCCAGCATTTT. It yields the protein CAIGGTGGNQPQHF.

J is TRBJ2-3 and V is TRBV2, with D possibly TRBD1 on 6 matching bases. CDR3 length equals 15 residues. V gave up 6 bases and J gave up 5 bases, with 18 bases separating them. CDR1 is SNHLY and CDR2 is FYNNEI in the germline V gene. The CDR3 sequence: CASRWDITRGDTQYF. Written as DNA, the CDR3 is TGTGCCAGCAGGTGGGACATTACAAGGGGAGATACGCAGTATTTT.

The rearrangement joins TRBV5-1 to TRBJ2-3; D call uncertain. The CDR3 contains 14 residues. Trimming stripped 4 bases from V and 4 bases from J, with 13 bases between. CDR1 and CDR2 from the germline V gene are SGHRS and YFSETQ. The CDR3 coding sequence is TGCGCCAGCAGCCTCCTGGACGGACCAGATACGCAGTATTTT. This gives the protein CASSLLDGPDTQYF.

The V call is TRBV20-1, the J call TRBJ1-3, with 8 bases fitting TRBD1. V lost 3 bases, J lost 1 base, and 8 bases stayed unmatched. CDR1 is DFQATT and CDR2 is SNEGSKA in the germline V gene (reference sequence). This CDR3 has 16 residues. Written as DNA, the CDR3 is TGCAGTGCTAGCTCCGGACAGGGCCTATCTGGAAACACCATATATTTT. Translating gives CSASSGQGLSGNTIYF.

In this sample, this clonotype turned up a few times. The chain couples TRBV28 to TRBJ2-7; the D gene is possibly TRBD1 (5 bases). CDR3 size: 12 residues. With 6 bases removed from V and 6 bases from J, the gap between germline ends came to 12 bases. The germline V gene encodes CDR1 MDHEN and CDR2 SYDVKM. The CDR3 sequence is CASSRGQAEQYF. The CDR3 DNA follows: TGTGCCAGCAGCCGCGGACAAGCCGAGCAGTACTTC. Looking up the rest from reference TRBV28 and TRBJ2-7 gives the full variable domain: DVKVTQSSRYLVKRTGEKVFLECVQDMDHENMFWYRQDPGLGLRLIYFSYDVKMKEKGDIPEGYSVSREKKERFSLILESASTNQTSMYLCASSRGQAEQYFGPGTRLTVT.

This clonotype has just a few counts. V gene TRBV20-1 combines with J gene TRBJ1-4, with a possible D match to TRBD1 (5 bases). V gave up 7 bases and J gave up 12 bases, with 15 bases separating them. The CDR3 runs to 11 residues. Germline CDR1 and CDR2: DFQATT and SNEGSKA (reference sequence). The CDR3 sequence is CSVGTERQLFF. The CDR3 region has the DNA TGCAGTGTAGGGACCGAACGTCAACTGTTTTTT.

In this sample, this clonotype turned up a few times. The V gene is TRBV29-1, the J gene TRBJ1-6; no clear D. Germline CDR1 and CDR2: SQVTM and ANQGSEA. This CDR3 contains 15 residues. The CDR3 DNA reads as TGCAGATCCCCTCAGTCAAGCTCCTATAATTCACCCCTCCACTTT. Translating gives CRSPQSSSYNSPLHF.

The chain combines TRBV7-9 with TRBJ1-2, with TRBD1 matching 7 bases. The CDR3 runs to 15 residues. Looked up from germline, CDR1 is SEHNR and CDR2 is FQNEAQ (reference sequence). Trimming removed 4 bases from V and 8 bases from J; junction bases left unmatched: 13. The CDR3: CASSSGGGPSGGYTF. In nucleotides, the CDR3 is TGTGCCAGCAGCTCAGGGGGGGGCCCATCGGGCGGCTACACCTTC.

This chain links TRBV7-9 with TRBJ2-2; 14 bases align to TRBD2. J was trimmed by 6 bases and V by 5 bases; bases with no gene match: 2. Germline V CDR1 and CDR2: SEHNR, FQNEAQ (reference sequence). The CDR3 is made up of 15 amino acids. The chain's CDR3 is CASSQGLAGAGELFF. CDR3 in DNA: TGTGCCAGCAGCCAGGGACTAGCGGGAGCCGGGGAGCTGTTTTTT.

This clonotype was counted ten times or more. The J gene is TRBJ1-5, the V gene TRBV24-1; 7 bases map to TRBD1. Germline lookup yields CDR1 KGHDR and CDR2 SFDVKD. Trimming at V came to 10 bases and at J to 2 bases, leaving 22 bases not matched to a gene. The CDR3 runs 19 residues. The CDR3 region is CATLVHLDREDKGNQPQHF. The CDR3 DNA reads as TGTGCCACACTAGTTCACCTAGACAGGGAGGATAAGGGCAATCAGCCCCAGCATTTT.

This clonotype was counted between two and nine times. The chain links TRBV3-1 to TRBJ2-5; D possibly corresponds to TRBD2 (5 bases). Germline CDR1 reads LGHDT; CDR2 reads YNNKEL (reference sequence). The CDR3 consists of 14 residues. The V end was cut by 1 base, the J end by 5 bases, with 11 bases between. The CDR3 coding sequence is TGTGCCAGCAGCCAAGTGGGGAGCGTCGAGACCCAGTACTTC. This gives the protein CASSQVGSVETQYF.

The chain combines TRBV2 with TRBJ2-1, with 15 bases that match TRBD2. This CDR3 region has 16 residues. J was trimmed by 2 bases and V by 6 bases; bases with no gene match: 2. CDR1 and CDR2 (germline): SNHLY, FYNNEI. CDR3 in amino acids: CASRGTSGRTYNEQFF. The CDR3 DNA sequence: TGTGCCAGCAGGGGGACTAGCGGGAGGACCTACAATGAGCAGTTCTTC.

This clonotype was found a few times. The chain joins TRBV18 to TRBJ1-1; 7 positions agree with TRBD1. Germline trimming cut 1 base from V and 7 bases from J; bases unmatched to any gene: 6. This CDR3 comprises 14 residues. Germline V gene sequence: CDR1 KGHSH, CDR2 LQKENI. CDR3 DNA sequence: TGTGCCAGCTCACCACAGGGGGCTTTGGTTGAAGCTTTCTTT. It yields the protein CASSPQGALVEAFF.

This clonotype was counted a few times. The V call is TRBV20-1, the J call TRBJ2-3, with D perhaps given as TRBD1 or TRBD2 (6 bases each). Germline CDR1 and CDR2: DFQATT and SNEGSKA (reference sequence). Trimming pared 1 base from V and 3 bases from J, leaving 14 bases between. CDR3 length equals 15 residues. This CDR3 is CSARGGGRGTDTQYF. CDR3 in DNA: TGCAGTGCTAGAGGTGGGGGGCGAGGGACAGATACGCAGTATTTT.

This chain links TRBV20-1 with TRBJ2-5; D unresolved. Germline lookup yields CDR1 DFQATT and CDR2 SNEGSKA (reference sequence). V was pared by 3 bases and J by 3 bases, with 11 bases between. This CDR3 contains 13 residues. The CDR3 protein is CSARSSREETQYF. Here the CDR3 DNA reads TGCAGTGCTAGGTCTAGTCGGGAAGAGACCCAGTACTTC.

This clonotype was counted a few times. V usage is TRBV12-3 or TRBV12-4 and J usage is TRBJ2-1; the D is unclear. V lost 9 bases and J 1 base, leaving 7 bases between the germline ends. The CDR3 covers 12 residues. CDR3 DNA sequence: TGTGCCAGTGCTGCTTCCTACAATGAGCAGTTCTTC. Translated: CASAASYNEQFF.

This clonotype was observed a handful of times. This chain links TRBV11-2 with TRBJ2-7; 12 bases map to TRBD2. The CDR3 totals 17 residues. Germline trimming cut 0 bases from V and 2 bases from J; bases unmatched to any gene: 5. CDR1 and CDR2 from the germline V gene are SGHAT and FQNNGV. The CDR3 sequence is CASSLDGLAGTPYEQYF. CDR3 DNA sequence: TGTGCCAGCAGCTTAGACGGACTAGCGGGAACCCCCTACGAGCAGTACTTC.

This clonotype was observed a handful of times. The rearrangement links TRBV11-2 to TRBJ1-6, with TRBD1 identical over 7 bases. The CDR3 has 16 amino acids. The germline gives CDR1 SGHAT, CDR2 FQNNGV. Germline trimming cut 1 base from V and 4 bases from J; bases unmatched to any gene: 4. CDR3 loop: CASSLVGTEYNSPLHF. The CDR3 bases are TGTGCCAGCAGCTTAGTGGGGACAGAATATAATTCACCCCTCCACTTT. Filled out from reference TRBV11-2 and TRBJ1-6, the complete variable domain reads EAGVAQSPRYKIIEKRQSVAFWCNPISGHATLYWYQQILGQGPKLLIQFQNNGVVDDSQLPKDRFSAERLKGVDSTLKIQPAKLEDSAVYLCASSLVGTEYNSPLHFGNGTRLTVT.

This clonotype was detected a few times. The chain joins TRBV6-5 to TRBJ1-2; maybe TRBD1 (5 bases). The germline V and J ends were trimmed by 8 bases and 3 bases, with 10 bases remaining between them. The CDR3 spans 12 residues. Germline V gives CDR1 MNHEY, CDR2 SVGAGI. The CDR3: CASSGRDYGYTF. For the CDR3, the DNA is TGTGCCAGCTCGGGACGGGACTATGGCTACACCTTC.

This clonotype was seen more than once but under ten times. The CDR3 region is CASLTVGSTQYF. Here the CDR3 DNA reads TGTGCCAGCCTTACCGTCGGGTCAACCCAGTACTTC. The chain joins TRBV6-2 or TRBV6-3 to TRBJ2-5; D gene ambiguous. V was trimmed by 8 bases and J by 8 bases, leaving 15 bases between them. Per the germline V gene, CDR1 is MNHEY and CDR2 is SVGEGT. CDR3 size: 12 residues.

The V call is TRBV28, the J call TRBJ2-7; no firm D call. The CDR3 loop spans 11 amino acids. V lost 7 bases, J lost 7 bases, and 11 bases lay in between. Germline CDR1 and CDR2: MDHEN and SYDVKM. Here the CDR3 reads CASTHQGEQYF. The CDR3 coding sequence is TGTGCCAGCACCCATCAAGGGGAGCAGTACTTC.